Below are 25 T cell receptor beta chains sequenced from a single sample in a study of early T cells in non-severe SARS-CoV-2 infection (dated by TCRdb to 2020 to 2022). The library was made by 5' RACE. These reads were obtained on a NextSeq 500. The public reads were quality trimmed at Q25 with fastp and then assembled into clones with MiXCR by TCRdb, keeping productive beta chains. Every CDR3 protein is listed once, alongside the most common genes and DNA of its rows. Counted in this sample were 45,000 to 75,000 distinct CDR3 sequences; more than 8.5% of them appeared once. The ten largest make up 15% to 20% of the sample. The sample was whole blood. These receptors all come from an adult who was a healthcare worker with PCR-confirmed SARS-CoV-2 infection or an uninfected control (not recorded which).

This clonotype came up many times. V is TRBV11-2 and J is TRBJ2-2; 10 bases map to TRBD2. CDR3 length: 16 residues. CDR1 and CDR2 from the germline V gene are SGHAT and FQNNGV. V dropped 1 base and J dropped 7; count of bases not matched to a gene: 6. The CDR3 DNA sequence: TGTGCCAGCAGCTTAGGTAGCGGGAGGAGAGTCGGGGAGCTGTTTTTT. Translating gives CASSLGSGRRVGELFF.

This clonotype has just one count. The CDR3 DNA is TGTGCCAGCTCACCAGATAACGGAGGAAGCACAGATACGCAGTATTTT. It codes for CASSPDNGGSTDTQYF. The chain couples TRBV18 to TRBJ2-3, with D tentatively TRBD2 (5 bases). Germline CDR1 and CDR2: KGHSH and LQKENI. The CDR3 is 16 residues long. V dropped 2 bases and J dropped 0 bases, with 12 bases sitting between them.

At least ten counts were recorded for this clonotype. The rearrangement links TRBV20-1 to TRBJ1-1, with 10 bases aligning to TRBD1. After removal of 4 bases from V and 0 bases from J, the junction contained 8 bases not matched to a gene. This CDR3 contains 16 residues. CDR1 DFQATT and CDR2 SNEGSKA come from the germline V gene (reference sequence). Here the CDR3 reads CSATPGTGDMNTEAFF. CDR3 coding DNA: TGCAGTGCTACTCCGGGGACAGGGGACATGAACACTGAAGCTTTCTTT.

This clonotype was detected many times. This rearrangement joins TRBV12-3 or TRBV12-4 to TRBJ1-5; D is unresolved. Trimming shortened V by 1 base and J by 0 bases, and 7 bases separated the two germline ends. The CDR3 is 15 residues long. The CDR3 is CASSLGRGSNQPQHF. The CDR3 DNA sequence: TGTGCCAGCAGTTTAGGGCGAGGTAGCAATCAGCCCCAGCATTTT.

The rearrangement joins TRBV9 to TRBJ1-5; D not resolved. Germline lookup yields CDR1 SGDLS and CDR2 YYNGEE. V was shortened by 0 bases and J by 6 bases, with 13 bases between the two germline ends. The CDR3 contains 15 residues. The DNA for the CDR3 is TGTGCCAGCAGCGTAGGGGCAGGCTTAGGTCAGCCCCAGCATTTT. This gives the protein CASSVGAGLGQPQHF. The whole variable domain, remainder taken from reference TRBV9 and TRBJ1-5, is DSGVTQTPKHLITATGQRVTLRCSPRSGDLSVYWYQQSLDQGLQFLIQYYNGEERAKGNILERFSAQQFPDLHSELNLSSLELGDSALYFCASSVGAGLGQPQHFGDGTRLSIL.

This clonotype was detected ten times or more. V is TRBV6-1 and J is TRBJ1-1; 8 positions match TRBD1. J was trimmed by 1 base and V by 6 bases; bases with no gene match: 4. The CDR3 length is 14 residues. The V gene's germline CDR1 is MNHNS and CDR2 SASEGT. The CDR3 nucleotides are TGTGCCAGCAGCCCGGACAGGGCGAACACTGAAGCTTTCTTT. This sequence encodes CASSPDRANTEAFF.

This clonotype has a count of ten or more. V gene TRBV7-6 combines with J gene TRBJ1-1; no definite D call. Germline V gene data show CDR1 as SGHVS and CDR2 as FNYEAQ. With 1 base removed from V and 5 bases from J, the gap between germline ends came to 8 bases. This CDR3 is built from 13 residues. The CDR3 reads CASSLGEGTEAFF. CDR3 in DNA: TGTGCCAGCAGCTTAGGGGAGGGAACTGAAGCTTTCTTT.

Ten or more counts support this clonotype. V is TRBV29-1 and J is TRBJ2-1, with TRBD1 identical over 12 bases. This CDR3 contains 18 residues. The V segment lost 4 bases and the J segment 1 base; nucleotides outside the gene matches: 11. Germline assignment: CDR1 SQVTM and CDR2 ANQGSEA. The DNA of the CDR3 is TGCAGCGTTGTAAGGGACAGGGGGCGCTTGGGATCCTACAATGAGCAGTTCTTC. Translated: CSVVRDRGRLGSYNEQFF.

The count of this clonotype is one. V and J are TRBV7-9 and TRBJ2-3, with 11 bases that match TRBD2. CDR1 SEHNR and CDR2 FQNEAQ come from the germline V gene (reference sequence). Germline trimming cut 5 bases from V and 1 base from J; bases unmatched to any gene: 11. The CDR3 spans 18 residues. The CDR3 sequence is CASSKTSGSWAGTDTQYF. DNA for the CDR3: TGTGCCAGCAGCAAAACTAGCGGGAGTTGGGCCGGCACAGATACGCAGTATTTT. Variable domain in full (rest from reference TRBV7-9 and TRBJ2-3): DTGVSQNPRHKITKRGQNVTFRCDPISEHNRLYWYRQTLGQGPEFLTYFQNEAQLEKSRLLSDRFSAERPKGSFSTLEIQRTEQGDSAMYLCASSKTSGSWAGTDTQYFGPGTRLTVL.

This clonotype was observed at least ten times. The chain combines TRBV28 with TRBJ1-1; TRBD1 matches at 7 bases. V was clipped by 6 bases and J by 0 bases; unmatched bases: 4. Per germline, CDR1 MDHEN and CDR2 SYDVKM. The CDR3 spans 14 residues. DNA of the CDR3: TGTGCCAGCAGCCTCACAGGGGTGAACACTGAAGCTTTCTTT. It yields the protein CASSLTGVNTEAFF.

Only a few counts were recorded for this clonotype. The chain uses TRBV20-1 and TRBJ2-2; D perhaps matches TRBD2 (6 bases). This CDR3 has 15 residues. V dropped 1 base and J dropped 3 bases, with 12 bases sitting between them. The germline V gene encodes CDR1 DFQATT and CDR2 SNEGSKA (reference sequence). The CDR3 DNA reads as TGCAGTGCTAGAGCGGGGGTGGTGGACACCGGGGAGCTGTTTTTT. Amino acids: CSARAGVVDTGELFF.

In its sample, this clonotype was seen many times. The CDR3 loop reads CASRGQVPEQFF. DNA for the CDR3: TGTGCCAGCAGAGGACAGGTGCCTGAGCAGTTCTTC. The chain uses TRBV6-2 or TRBV6-3 and TRBJ2-1; 7 bases fit TRBD1. Germline V lookup: CDR1 MNHEY, CDR2 SVGEGT. The CDR3 is 12 amino acids. Trimming cost V 6 bases and J 9 bases; bases outside gene matches: 5.

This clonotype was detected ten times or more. The chain's CDR3 is CASSTMGTSGGYNEQFF. The CDR3 nucleotides are TGTGCCAGCAGCACCATGGGGACTAGCGGGGGGTACAATGAGCAGTTCTTC. This sequence joins TRBV5-8 and TRBJ2-1, with 15 bases aligning to TRBD2. This CDR3 has 17 residues. The V and J ends lost 4 bases and 4 bases, in that order; junction bases with no gene match: 6. Germline-derived CDR1 and CDR2 are SGHTS and YDEGEE.

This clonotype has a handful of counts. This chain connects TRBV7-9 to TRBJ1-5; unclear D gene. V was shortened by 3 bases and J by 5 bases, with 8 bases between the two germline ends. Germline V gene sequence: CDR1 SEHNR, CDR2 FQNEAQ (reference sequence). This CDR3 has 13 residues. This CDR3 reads CASSLSLDQPQHF. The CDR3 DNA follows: TGTGCCAGCAGCTTGTCCTTGGATCAGCCCCAGCATTTT.

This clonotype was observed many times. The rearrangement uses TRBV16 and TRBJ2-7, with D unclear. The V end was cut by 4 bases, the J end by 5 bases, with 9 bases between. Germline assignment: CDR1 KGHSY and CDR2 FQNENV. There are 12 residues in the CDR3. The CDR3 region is CASSLVGHEQYF. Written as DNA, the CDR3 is TGTGCCAGCAGCCTCGTTGGTCACGAGCAGTACTTC.

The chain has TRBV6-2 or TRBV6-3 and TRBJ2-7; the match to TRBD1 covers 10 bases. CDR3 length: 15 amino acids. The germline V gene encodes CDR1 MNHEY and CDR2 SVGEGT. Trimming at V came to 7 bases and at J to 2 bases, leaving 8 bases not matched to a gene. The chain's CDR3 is CASITPGTGAYEQYF. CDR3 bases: TGTGCCAGCATCACACCGGGGACAGGGGCCTACGAGCAGTACTTC.

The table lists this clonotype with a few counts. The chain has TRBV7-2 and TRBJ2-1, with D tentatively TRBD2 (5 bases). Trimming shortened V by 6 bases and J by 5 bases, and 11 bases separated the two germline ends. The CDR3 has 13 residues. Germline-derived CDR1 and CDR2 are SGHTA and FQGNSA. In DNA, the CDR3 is TGTGCCAGCAGAAATCTAGCAGACAATGAGCAGTTCTTC. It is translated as CASRNLADNEQFF.

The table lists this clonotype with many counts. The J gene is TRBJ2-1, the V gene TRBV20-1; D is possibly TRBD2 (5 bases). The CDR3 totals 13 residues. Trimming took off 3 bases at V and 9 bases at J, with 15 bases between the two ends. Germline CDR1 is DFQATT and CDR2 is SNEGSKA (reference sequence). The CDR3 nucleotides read TGCAGTGCTAGGGGCCTGGGAGTCGGTGAGCAGTTCTTC. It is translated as CSARGLGVGEQFF.

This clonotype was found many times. In nucleotides, the CDR3 is TGCAGCGTGACCCCGGGACTGTCAACTGCGGATACGCAGTATTTT. Protein: CSVTPGLSTADTQYF. V gene TRBV29-1 combines with J gene TRBJ2-3; maybe TRBD2 (6 bases). Trimming pared 6 bases from V and 6 bases from J, leaving 22 bases between. The CDR3 is made up of 15 amino acids. The germline V gene encodes CDR1 SQVTM and CDR2 ANQGSEA.

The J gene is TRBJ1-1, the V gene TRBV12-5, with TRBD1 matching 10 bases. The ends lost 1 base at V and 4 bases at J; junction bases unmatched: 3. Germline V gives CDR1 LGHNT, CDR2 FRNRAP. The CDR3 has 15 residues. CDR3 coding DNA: TGTGCTAGTGGTTTGGCGACAGGGGGCTTCACTGAAGCTTTCTTT. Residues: CASGLATGGFTEAFF.

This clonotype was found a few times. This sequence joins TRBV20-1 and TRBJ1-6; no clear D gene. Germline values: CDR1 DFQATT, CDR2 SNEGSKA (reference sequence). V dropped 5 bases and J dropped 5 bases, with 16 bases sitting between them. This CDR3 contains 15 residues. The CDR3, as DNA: TGCAGTGCTTACGGACTGCGGGCGAATAATTCACCCCTCCACTTT. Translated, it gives CSAYGLRANNSPLHF.

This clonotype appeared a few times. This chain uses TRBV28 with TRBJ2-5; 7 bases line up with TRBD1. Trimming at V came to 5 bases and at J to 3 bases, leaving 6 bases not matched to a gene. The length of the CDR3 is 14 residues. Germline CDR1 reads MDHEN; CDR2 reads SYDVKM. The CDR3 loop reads CASSPDRLEETQYF. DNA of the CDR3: TGTGCCAGCAGTCCGGACAGGTTGGAAGAGACCCAGTACTTC.

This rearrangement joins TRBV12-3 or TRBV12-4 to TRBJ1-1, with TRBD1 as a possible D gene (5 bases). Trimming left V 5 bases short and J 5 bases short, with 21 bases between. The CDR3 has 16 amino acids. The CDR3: CASSRPGPRGGTEAFF. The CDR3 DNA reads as TGTGCCAGCAGTCGTCCGGGCCCGCGGGGCGGGACTGAAGCTTTCTTT.

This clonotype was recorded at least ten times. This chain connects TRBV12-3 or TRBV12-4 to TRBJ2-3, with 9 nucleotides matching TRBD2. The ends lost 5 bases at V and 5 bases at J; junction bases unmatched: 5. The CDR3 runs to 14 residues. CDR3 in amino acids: CASSRSGSVDTQYF. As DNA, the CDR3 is TGTGCCAGCAGTCGTAGCGGGAGCGTAGATACGCAGTATTTT.

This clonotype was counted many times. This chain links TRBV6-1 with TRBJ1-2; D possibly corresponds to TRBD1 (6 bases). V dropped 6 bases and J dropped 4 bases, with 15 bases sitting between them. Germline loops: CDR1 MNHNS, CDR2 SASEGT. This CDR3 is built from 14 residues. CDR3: CASRRSGQSYGYTF. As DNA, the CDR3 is TGTGCCAGCAGGAGAAGCGGACAGAGCTATGGCTACACCTTC.